This record covers a single TCR beta chain. Its antigen is still unknown. This sample is part of a study of OX40 agonist ivuxolimab in advanced cancers. Study-level information: Among those treated, three patients had partial responses, one with hepatocellular carcinoma and two with cutaneous melanoma.

Germline CDR1 MDHEN, CDR2 SYDVKM. V was pared by 4 bases and J by 8 bases, with 18 bases between. The CDR3 has 15 amino acids. Clones were sequenced by immunoSEQ multiplex PCR, and TCRdb holds only the in-frame ones, with some missing. The data contain about 68,000 clones, roughly 84% of them singletons. Study results and limitations: CD4+ and CD8+ blood T cells expanded clonally by week 6 at 0.1 to 3.0 mg/kg.

This TCR derives from an adult with an advanced solid tumor such as melanoma, head and neck, liver or kidney cancer. The source was CD4+ or CD8+ T cells sorted from blood, collected in a trial of the OX40 agonist ivuxolimab. This chain links TRBV28 with TRBJ2-4; the D gene could be TRBD1 or TRBD2 (6 bases each). CDR3 DNA: TGTGCCAGCAGTTCCGGGGGCAGGGGAGTTTACATTCAGTACTTC. Residues: CASSSGGRGVYIQYF. The whole variable domain, remainder taken from reference TRBV28 and TRBJ2-4, is DVKVTQSSRYLVKRTGEKVFLECVQDMDHENMFWYRQDPGLGLRLIYFSYDVKMKEKGDIPEGYSVSREKKERFSLILESASTNQTSMYLCASSSGGRGVYIQYFGAGTRLSVL.